Each of the 22 T cell receptor beta chains below was sequenced from the same sample in a study of cytomegalovirus exposure and HLA in healthy donors. Primers for the PCR totalled 60 Vbeta and 13 Jbeta. The protocol was immunoSEQ multiplex PCR, while the TCRdb copy is restricted to in-frame clones and leaves out a portion. The table records roughly 130,000 clones, around 81% of them present only once. Sample: PBMCs. The receptors come from a woman aged 45-65 years in good health and CMV-seronegative.

The CDR3 sequence: CASSRPGQGSEAFF. The CDR3 DNA follows: TGTGCCAGCAGTCGTCCCGGACAGGGGAGTGAAGCTTTCTTT. The V and J genes are TRBV6-5 and TRBJ1-1, with 9 bases identical to TRBD1. Germline CDR1 and CDR2: MNHEY and SVGAGI. The CDR3 totals 14 residues. V gave up 5 bases and J gave up 7 bases; unmatched junction bases: 8.

The gene calls are TRBV25-1 and TRBJ1-1; 7 nucleotides match TRBD1. The J segment lost 10 bases and the V segment lost 1 base, leaving 15 bases of the junction unmatched. From germline, CDR1 is MGHDK and CDR2 SYGVNS. The CDR3 loop spans 16 amino acids. The CDR3 here is CASSEWAKSGGRRAFF. CDR3 nucleotides: TGTGCCAGCAGTGAATGGGCCAAATCAGGGGGGCGGCGAGCTTTCTTT.

The V call is TRBV9, the J call TRBJ2-3; 9 positions agree with TRBD2. Germline CDR1 and CDR2: SGDLS and YYNGEE. The CDR3 extends over 17 amino acids. Trimming took 4 bases from V and 5 from J; bases not matched to a gene: 14. The CDR3 protein is CASSPKATSGPGDTQYF. In nucleotides, the CDR3 is TGTGCCAGCAGCCCAAAGGCGACTAGCGGTCCGGGAGATACGCAGTATTTT.

V gene TRBV19 combines with J gene TRBJ1-4, with 8 bases aligning to TRBD1. J was trimmed by 4 bases and V by 6 bases; bases with no gene match: 4. Germline V gives CDR1 LNHDA, CDR2 SQIVND (reference sequence). The CDR3 loop spans 14 amino acids. DNA for the CDR3: TGTGCCAGTAGAGGACAGGGAGGTAATGAAAAACTGTTTTTT. Protein product: CASRGQGGNEKLFF.

J is TRBJ2-7 and V is TRBV27; TRBD1 is a possible D gene (5 bases). The CDR3 covers 15 residues. The V gene's germline CDR1 is MNHEY and CDR2 SMNVEV (reference sequence). Deletions cut 6 bases from V and 4 bases from J, with 19 bases between. Written as DNA, the CDR3 is TGTGCCAGCAGATTTAAGCGACAGCCCGCTTACGAGCAGTACGTC. Translation gives CASRFKRQPAYEQYV.

The chain employs TRBV5-1 and TRBJ2-1; the D gene is possibly TRBD2 (6 bases). Germline CDR1 SGHRS, CDR2 YFSETQ. V gave up 2 bases and J gave up 8 bases, with 17 bases separating them. The CDR3 has 15 residues. Written as DNA, the CDR3 is TGCGCCAGCAGCTTCCCCGGGAGCCCCCAGGATGAGCAGTTCTTC. Protein product: CASSFPGSPQDEQFF.

The chain recombines TRBV7-2 with TRBJ2-7; 10 nucleotides line up with TRBD1. J gave up 4 bases and V 5 bases, and 8 bases lay outside the gene matches. The V gene's germline CDR1 is SGHTA and CDR2 FQGNSA. CDR3 size: 15 residues. The CDR3 nucleotides read TGTGCCAGCAGCCCCGCCGGGACAGGGGTTTACGAGCAGTACTTC. As protein: CASSPAGTGVYEQYF.

Regarding this clone: An end of the junction does not agree with germline; a read error may underlie this. This CDR3 is CASSQGGNQPQNF. The CDR3 nucleotides read TGTGCCAGCAGCCAGGGAGGCAATCAGCCCCAGAATTTT. The genes are TRBV25-1 and TRBJ1-5; D is possibly TRBD1 (5 bases). This CDR3 is built from 13 residues. Germline V gene sequence: CDR1 MGHDK, CDR2 SYGVNS.

The chain has TRBV6-6 and TRBJ1-1; TRBD1 aligns across 7 bases. The CDR3 sequence is 15 residues long. J was trimmed by 5 bases and V by 6 bases; bases with no gene match: 12. The germline gives CDR1 MNHNY, CDR2 SVGAGI (reference sequence). CDR3 loop: CASSPDRDRGTEAFF. Here the CDR3 DNA reads TGTGCCAGCAGCCCAGACAGGGACAGAGGTACTGAAGCTTTCTTT.

Turning to this clone: The junction does not match germline at one end; this may be a read error. This sequence joins TRBV5-6 and TRBJ1-5; 12 positions agree with TRBD1. Germline CDR1 is SGHDT and CDR2 is YYEEEE. This CDR3 contains 13 residues. The CDR3 bases are TGTGCCAGCGGGACAGGGGGCTATCAGCCCCAGAATTTT. Translation gives CASGTGGYQPQNF.

This clone was seen a single time. The J gene is TRBJ2-7, the V gene TRBV6-1; 10 positions match TRBD1. CDR1 is MNHNS and CDR2 is SASEGT in the germline V gene. The CDR3 covers 16 residues. The trim removed 1 base at V and 3 bases at J, leaving 6 bases unmatched. DNA of the CDR3: TGTGCCAGCAGTGAAGGGGCGGGACAGGGGTTCTACGAGCAGTACTTC. It specifies CASSEGAGQGFYEQYF.

This chain links TRBV5-1 with TRBJ2-7; D perhaps matches TRBD2 (6 bases). The CDR3 length is 12 residues. The V and J ends lost 3 bases and 3 bases respectively, with 7 bases between them. Germline V gene sequence: CDR1 SGHRS, CDR2 YFSETQ. The DNA for the CDR3 is TGCGCCAGCAGCTCGGGGGTCTACGAGCAGTACTTC. Encoded protein: CASSSGVYEQYF.

The J gene is TRBJ2-2, the V gene TRBV27; perhaps TRBD1 as D (6 bases). Looked up from germline, CDR1 is MNHEY and CDR2 is SMNVEV (reference sequence). V gave up 3 bases and J gave up 6 bases, with 14 bases separating them. The length of the CDR3 is 15 residues. This CDR3 reads CASSFQGLRPGELFF. Written as DNA, the CDR3 is TGTGCCAGCAGTTTCCAGGGGCTGAGACCCGGGGAGCTGTTTTTT.

This clone turned up a few times. This rearrangement joins TRBV4-3 to TRBJ2-1, with TRBD2 as a possible D gene (5 bases). The CDR3 runs to 14 residues. Germline assignment: CDR1 LGHNA and CDR2 YSLEER. The V end lost 4 bases, the J end lost 4 bases, and 11 bases lay between the germline ends. The chain's CDR3 is CASSLEERYNEQFF. The CDR3 DNA follows: TGCGCCAGCAGCCTTGAAGAGCGGTACAATGAGCAGTTCTTC.

In its sample, this clone was seen once. Other DNA sequences in the same sample also yield this CDR3. The chain employs TRBV7-6 and TRBJ2-7; TRBD1 might be the D (6 bases). The CDR3 consists of 12 residues. Germline V gene sequence: CDR1 SGHVS, CDR2 FNYEAQ. The germline V and J ends were trimmed by 5 bases and 3 bases, with 8 bases remaining between them. As DNA, the CDR3 is TGTGCCAGCAGCCCGACAGGCTACGAGCAGTACTTC. Protein sequence: CASSPTGYEQYF.

This chain connects TRBV7-9 to TRBJ2-1; 12 nucleotides line up with TRBD2. The V segment lost 1 base and the J segment 9 bases; nucleotides outside the gene matches: 4. Germline V lookup: CDR1 SEHNR, CDR2 FQNEAQ (reference sequence). The CDR3 runs 15 residues. The CDR3 loop reads CASSLGLAGAREQFF. The CDR3 DNA follows: TGTGCCAGCAGCTTAGGACTAGCGGGAGCTCGTGAGCAGTTCTTC.

The gene calls are TRBV4-3 and TRBJ2-5, with D unresolved. Trimming stripped 1 base from V and 1 base from J, with 10 bases between. The CDR3 sequence is 15 residues long. Germline V gene sequence: CDR1 LGHNA, CDR2 YSLEER. CDR3 coding DNA: TGCGCCAGCAGCCAAGGTATGCAGGTCCAAGAGACCCAGTACTTC. Translating gives CASSQGMQVQETQYF.

Only a few counts were recorded for this clone. This chain links TRBV9 with TRBJ1-1; D unclear. There are 13 residues in the CDR3. V lost 0 bases, J lost 11 bases, and 14 bases lay in between. The germline V gene encodes CDR1 SGDLS and CDR2 YYNGEE. The CDR3 loop is CASSVENQARAFF. The CDR3 bases are TGTGCCAGCAGCGTAGAGAACCAGGCCCGGGCTTTCTTT.

Only one count was recorded for this clone. The chain couples TRBV6-5 to TRBJ2-3; the D gene is possibly TRBD2 (5 bases). CDR1 is MNHEY, CDR2 SVGAGI, per germline. CDR3 length equals 13 residues. V lost 3 bases and J 5 bases, leaving 9 bases between the germline ends. The CDR3 loop reads CASSYQRQDTQYF. CDR3 coding DNA: TGTGCCAGCAGTTATCAGCGGCAAGATACGCAGTATTTT.

The genes are TRBV7-8 and TRBJ2-3, with 7 bases aligning to TRBD1. The CDR3 loop spans 14 amino acids. V shed 5 bases, J shed 3 bases, and the junction held 5 bases outside the gene matches. CDR1 and CDR2 from the germline V gene are SGHVS and FQNEAQ. The CDR3 reads CASSPRQGTDTQYF. The CDR3, as DNA: TGTGCCAGCAGCCCCCGACAGGGAACAGATACGCAGTATTTT. Combining the CDR3 with reference TRBV7-8 and TRBJ2-3 gives the whole variable domain GAGVSQSPRYKVAKRGQDVALRCDPISGHVSLFWYQQALGQGPEFLTYFQNEAQLDKSGLPSDRFFAERPEGSVSTLKIQRTQQEDSAVYLCASSPRQGTDTQYFGPGTRLTVL.

This chain connects TRBV30 to TRBJ1-1; TRBD1 matches at 11 bases. Trimming removed 1 base from V and 5 bases from J; junction bases left unmatched: 6. The CDR3 has 15 amino acids. CDR1 is GTSNPN, CDR2 SVGIG, per germline (reference sequence). CDR3 in DNA: TGTGCCTGGAGTGCCCGGACAGGGGGCTATACTGAAGCTTTCTTT. Its translation: CAWSARTGGYTEAFF. Looking up the rest from reference TRBV30 and TRBJ1-1 gives the full variable domain: SQTIHQWPATLVQPVGSPLSLECTVEGTSNPNLYWYRQAAGRGLQLLFYSVGIGQISSEVPQNLSASRPQDRQFILSSKKLLLSDSGFYLCAWSARTGGYTEAFFGQGTRLTVV.

Comments on this clone: Other nucleotide sequences from this sample produce the same CDR3. The chain joins TRBV7-3 to TRBJ2-7; 7 nucleotides line up with TRBD2. The J segment lost 0 bases and the V segment lost 4 bases, leaving 6 bases of the junction unmatched. The CDR3 has 15 residues. The V gene's germline CDR1 is SGHTA and CDR2 FQGTGA. The CDR3 sequence: CASSSLAGDSYEQYF. The CDR3 region has the DNA TGTGCCAGCAGCTCACTGGCGGGAGACTCCTACGAGCAGTACTTC.